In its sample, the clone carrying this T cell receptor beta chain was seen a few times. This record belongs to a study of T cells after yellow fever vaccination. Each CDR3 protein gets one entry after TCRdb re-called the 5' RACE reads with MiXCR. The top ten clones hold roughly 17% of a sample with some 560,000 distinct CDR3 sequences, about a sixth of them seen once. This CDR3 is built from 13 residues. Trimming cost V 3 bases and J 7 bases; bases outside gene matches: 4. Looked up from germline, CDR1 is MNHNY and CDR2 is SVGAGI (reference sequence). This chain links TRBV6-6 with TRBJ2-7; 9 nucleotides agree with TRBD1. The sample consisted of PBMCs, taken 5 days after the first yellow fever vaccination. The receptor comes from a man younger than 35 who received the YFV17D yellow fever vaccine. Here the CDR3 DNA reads TGTGCCAGCAGTTATACAGGGGGCCGGGAGCAGTACGTC. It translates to CASSYTGGREQYV.